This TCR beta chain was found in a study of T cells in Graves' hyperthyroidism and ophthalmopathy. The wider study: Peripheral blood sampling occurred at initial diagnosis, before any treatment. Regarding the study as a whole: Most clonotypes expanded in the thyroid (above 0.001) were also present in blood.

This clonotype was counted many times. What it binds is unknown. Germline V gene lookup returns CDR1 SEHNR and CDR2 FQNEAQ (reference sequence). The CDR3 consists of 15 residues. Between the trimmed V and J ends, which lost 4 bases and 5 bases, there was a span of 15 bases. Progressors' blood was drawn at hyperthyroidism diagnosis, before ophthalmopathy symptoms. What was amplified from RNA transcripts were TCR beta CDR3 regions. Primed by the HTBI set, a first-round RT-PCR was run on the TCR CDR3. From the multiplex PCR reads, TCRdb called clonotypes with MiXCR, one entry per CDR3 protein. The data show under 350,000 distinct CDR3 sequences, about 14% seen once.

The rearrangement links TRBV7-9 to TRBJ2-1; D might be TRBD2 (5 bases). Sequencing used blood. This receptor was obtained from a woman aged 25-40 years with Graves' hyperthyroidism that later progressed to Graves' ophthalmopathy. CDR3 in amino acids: CASSSTVSGNNEQFF. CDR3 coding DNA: TGTGCCAGCAGCTCGACGGTTTCGGGAAACAATGAGCAGTTCTTC.